This TCR beta chain was identified in a study of OX40 agonist ivuxolimab in advanced cancers. Context from the whole study: Ivuxolimab was an agonistic, fully human IgG2 monoclonal antibody directed against OX40 (CD134), a costimulatory receptor. Intravenous ivuxolimab was administered to patients every 2 weeks at six dose levels: 0.01, 0.1, 0.3, 1.5, 3 and 10 mg/kg. Of the approximately 50 patients in dose escalation, about 20 had hepatocellular carcinoma, around 15 had melanoma, 9 had renal cell carcinoma and 9 had head and neck cancer. A male proportion of under 85% and a mean age of about 60 years, ranging from 23 to 79, were recorded for the dose-escalation cohort. Patients were allowed to have had prior anti-PD-1, anti-PD-L1 or anti-CTLA-4 therapy, and 40% to 45% of the dose-escalation patients had been treated with checkpoint inhibitors. Partial responses occurred in three dose-escalation patients, of whom one had hepatocellular carcinoma and two had cutaneous melanoma. The point of sequencing TCRbeta in the periphery was to test whether ivuxolimab changed TCR sequence diversity and drove clonal T-cell expansion. The paper describes the monotherapy dose-escalation part (N = 52 patients) of the phase I trial of ivuxolimab. Points the paper makes about the study in general: The antigen specificity of the peripheral T cells that underwent clonal expansion was not determined. In partial responders in the 0.1-3.0 mg/kg groups, normalized peripheral clonal expansion was found to be among the lowest, especially among CD8+ T cells. After ivuxolimab, more expanded clones were found on average in CD8+ T cells than in CD4+ T cells. Low levels of normalized T-cell clonal expansion were also seen in some nonresponding patients. At doses of 0.1 to 3.0 mg/kg, clonal expansion of both CD4+ and CD8+ T cells in blood was seen between baseline and week 6.

Inclusive of the bounding cysteine and phenylalanine, the CDR3 is 14 residues long. Here the CDR3 DNA is all that survives: 42 bases in frame from base 1. V gives up 3 bases and J gives up 6 bases, and the segment between their germline ends measures 15 bases. From a lookup of the germline V gene, CDR1 and CDR2 are KGHSH and LQKENI. In regard to this clone: Its antigen is still unknown. Base qualities were left out, and no much larger clone turns up one base away.

The trial excluded patients who had a history of autoimmune disease or who were on systemic immunosuppression. In every dose cohort, peripheral blood was drawn for TCR sequencing at baseline, cycle 4 day 1, and cycle 7 day 1. The samples were taken from a phase I, first-in-human, multicenter, open-label dose-escalation trial of ivuxolimab. The trial enrolled adults with locally advanced or metastatic head and neck squamous cell, hepatocellular, melanoma or renal cell carcinoma. CD4+ and CD8+ T cells were sorted separately from peripheral blood before TCR sequencing. To sequence the TCRbeta CDR3 region, genomic DNA was isolated from the sorted cells. TCRbeta CDR3 regions were sequenced using the immunoSEQ Assay. Here the immuneACCESS table is served through TCRdb, limited to in-frame sequences with V and J called. Missing clones are a known gap in these copies; in checked studies unresolved V genes cover under half, and the rest lacks a known reason. The sample table contains approximately 60,000 clones; only one count was recorded for just under 85% of them. Clones ranked in the top ten supply approximately 2.5% of the sample.

The sequence was obtained from an adult with an advanced solid tumor such as melanoma, head and neck, liver or kidney cancer. This sequence uses TRBV18 and TRBJ2-7; a weak D assignment points to TRBD2 (5 bases agree). The specimen comprised CD4+ or CD8+ T cells sorted from blood, sampled in a trial of the OX40 agonist ivuxolimab. The DNA is as follows: TGTGCCAGCTCACCCAGGACTCCAATGGGCGAGCAGTACTTC. Translated, it reads CASSPRTPMGEQYF.